A selection of T cell receptor beta chains follows, all from one sample in a study of OX40 agonist ivuxolimab in advanced cancers. The assay was immunoSEQ multiplex PCR, and TCRdb's table has in-frame clones only and misses some. The sample lists 70,000 to 95,000 clones; over 75% were seen once. Specimen: CD4+ or CD8+ T cells sorted from blood, collected in a trial of the OX40 agonist ivuxolimab. The receptors originated from an adult with an advanced solid tumor such as melanoma, head and neck, liver or kidney cancer. Both conserved end residues are part of each CDR3. The order of the fields is V gene, J gene, D gene, clone size, CDR3 DNA, CDR3 protein. A D gene is named only where the DNA matches it firmly. The listing skips clone size in some rows; elsewhere it reads once, few, many or a size class.

>TRBV14|TRBJ2-3|NA|NA
TGTGCCAGCAGCCGAGGGGCTATATCCCCGCAGTATTTT
CASSRGAISPQYF
>TRBV7-6|TRBJ2-7|TRBD2|NA
TGTGCCAGCAGCCCCGGACTAGCGGGAGTACCCTCCTACGAGCAGTACTTC
CASSPGLAGVPSYEQYF
>TRBV28|TRBJ2-3|NA|NA
TGTGCCAGCAGTCTCCTGGAGGGCGGGAACACAGATACGCAGTATTTT
CASSLLEGGNTDTQYF
>TRBV19|TRBJ1-1|NA|few
TGTGCCAGTAGTTGGAGGGTGGAGCCCAGTATGAACACTGAAGCTTTCTTT
CASSWRVEPSMNTEAFF
>TRBV19|TRBJ2-7|NA|NA
TGTGCCAGTAGTAGTGGGCCTAACCTGGCCTACGAGCAGTACTTC
CASSSGPNLAYEQYF
>TRBV15|TRBJ1-4|NA|once
TGTGCCACCCTCCTACCGAGCCAGGGCGAAAAACTGTTTTTT
CATLLPSQGEKLFF
>TRBV18|TRBJ1-1|NA|few
TGTGCCAGCTCCCGTGGGGCAGTGAACACTGAAGCTTTCTTT
CASSRGAVNTEAFF
>TRBV10-3|TRBJ1-1|NA|NA
TGTGCCATCAGTGAAGATAGGACAGATAACACTGAAGCTTTCTTT
CAISEDRTDNTEAFF
>TRBV6-6|TRBJ2-7|TRBD2|NA
TGTGCCAGCAGTTCAACGGGAGGTACCTACGAGCAGTACTTC
CASSSTGGTYEQYF
>TRBV7-9|TRBJ2-7|TRBD1|NA
TGTGCCAGCAGCCGTTCGACAGGGCGGTCCTACGAGCAGTACTTC
CASSRSTGRSYEQYF
>TRBV5-1|TRBJ1-4|TRBD1|NA
TGCGCCAGCAGCTCTGATTACGCCCCCGGGACAGGAACCCTTCTTAATGAAAAACTGTTTTTT
CASSSDYAPGTGTLLNEKLFF
>TRBV28|TRBJ2-4|NA|NA
TGTGCCAGCAGTTCCCCCTGGGGGGCATACATTCAGTACTTC
CASSSPWGAYIQYF
>TRBV7-9|TRBJ1-1|NA|NA
TGTGCCATCTTCAGGGATCGGGAGAACACTGAAGCTTTCTTT
CAIFRDRENTEAFF
>TRBV28|TRBJ2-1|NA|NA
TGTGCCAGCAGTTTACCCTTTGGGGATGAGCAGTTCTTC
CASSLPFGDEQFF
>TRBV28|TRBJ2-7|NA|NA
TGTGCCAGCAGTTTACGGGTAGGCAGGGTGCCCTCCTACGAGCAGTACTTC
CASSLRVGRVPSYEQYF
>TRBV11-3|TRBJ2-1|TRBD2|NA
TGTGCCAGCAGCCCCACTAGCGTAGGACACAATGAGCAGTTCTTC
CASSPTSVGHNEQFF
>TRBV5-4|TRBJ1-1|NA|NA
TGTGCCAGCAGCTTGCAGGTGAGAGCTGAAGCTTTCTTT
CASSLQVRAEAFF